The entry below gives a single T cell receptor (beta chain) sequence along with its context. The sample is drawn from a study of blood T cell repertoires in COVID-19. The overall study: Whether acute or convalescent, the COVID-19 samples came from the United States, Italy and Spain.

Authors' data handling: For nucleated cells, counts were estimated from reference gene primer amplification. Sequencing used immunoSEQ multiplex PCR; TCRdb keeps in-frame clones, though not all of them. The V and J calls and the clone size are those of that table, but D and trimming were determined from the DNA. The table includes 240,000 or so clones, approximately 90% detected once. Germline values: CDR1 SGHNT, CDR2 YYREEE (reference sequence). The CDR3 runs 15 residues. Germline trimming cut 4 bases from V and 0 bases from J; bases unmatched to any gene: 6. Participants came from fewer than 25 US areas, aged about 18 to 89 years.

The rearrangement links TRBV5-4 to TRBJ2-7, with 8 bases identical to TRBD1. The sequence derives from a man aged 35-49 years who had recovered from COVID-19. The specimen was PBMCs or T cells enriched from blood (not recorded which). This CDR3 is CASSLRDRYSYEQYF. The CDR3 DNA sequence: TGTGCCAGCAGCCTTAGGGACAGGTACTCCTACGAGCAGTACTTC.